The 30 T cell receptor beta chains given below trace back to one sample, sequenced in a study of cytomegalovirus exposure and HLA in healthy donors. Use of 60 Vbeta and 13 Jbeta primers characterized the PCR. Produced via immunoSEQ multiplex PCR; TCRdb's table is partial and in-frame only. This table has 95,000 to 150,000 clones, 70% to 80% appearing once. The sequenced sample was PBMCs. The receptors come from a man aged 35 to 55 in good health and CMV-seropositive.

V is TRBV27 and J is TRBJ2-7; 8 positions agree with TRBD1. The ends lost 7 bases at V and 5 bases at J; junction bases unmatched: 7. This CDR3 has 13 amino acids. Germline V gene data show CDR1 as MNHEY and CDR2 as SMNVEV (reference sequence). This CDR3 reads CASTRRGLDEQYF. The CDR3 bases are TGTGCCAGCACTCGCAGGGGGCTGGACGAGCAGTACTTC.

The chain is built from TRBV19 and TRBJ2-3; TRBD2 agrees at 13 bases. The length of the CDR3 is 17 residues. J was trimmed by 0 bases and V by 5 bases; bases with no gene match: 5. Germline CDR1 and CDR2: LNHDA and SQIVND (reference sequence). CDR3: CASSRTSGGASTDTQYF. The CDR3 DNA follows: TGTGCCAGTAGTCGGACTAGCGGGGGAGCTAGCACAGATACGCAGTATTTT. The full variable domain, its missing parts supplied by reference TRBV19 and TRBJ2-3, is DGGITQSPKYLFRKEGQNVTLSCEQNLNHDAMYWYRQDPGQGLRLIYYSQIVNDFQKGDIAEGYSVSREKKESFPLTVTSAQKNPTAFYLCASSRTSGGASTDTQYFGPGTRLTVL.

The J gene is TRBJ2-1, the V gene TRBV12-5, with 10 bases aligning to TRBD2. The CDR3 is 15 residues long. Germline assignment: CDR1 LGHNT and CDR2 FRNRAP. V trimming: 9 bases; J trimming: 0 bases; junction bases outside the gene matches: 5. CDR3 in amino acids: CASLKRGGSYNEQFF. The CDR3 coding sequence is TGTGCTAGCTTAAAGCGGGGGGGCTCCTACAATGAGCAGTTCTTC.

In its sample, this clone was seen a few times. The chain has TRBV2 and TRBJ1-4; 9 bases match TRBD1. Germline V CDR1 and CDR2: SNHLY, FYNNEI. This CDR3 spans 14 amino acids. V gave up 7 bases and J gave up 8 bases; unmatched junction bases: 8. The CDR3 DNA reads as TGTGCCAGCACCACGGACAGGGGAAGCGAAAAACTGTTTTTT. This codes for CASTTDRGSEKLFF.

This clone was detected once. J is TRBJ1-2 and V is TRBV5-6; a weak D match, TRBD1 (5 bases). The germline V gene has CDR1 SGHDT and CDR2 YYEEEE. Trimming cost V 4 bases and J 5 bases, with 15 bases left between them. The CDR3 has 14 residues. CDR3 amino acids: CASSRIKGLYGYTF. The DNA for the CDR3 is TGTGCCAGCAGCCGGATAAAGGGACTTTATGGCTACACCTTC.

The chain links TRBV5-1 to TRBJ2-3; 7 nucleotides agree with TRBD1. The length of the CDR3 is 16 residues. The V and J ends lost 0 bases and 0 bases, in that order; junction bases with no gene match: 4. Germline V gives CDR1 SGHRS, CDR2 YFSETQ. As DNA, the CDR3 is TGCGCCAGCAGCTTGGAAGGGGACAGCAGCACAGATACGCAGTATTTT. This codes for CASSLEGDSSTDTQYF.

The chain employs TRBV29-1 and TRBJ2-3; possibly TRBD1 for D (6 bases). The CDR3 has 15 residues. Per germline, CDR1 SQVTM and CDR2 ANQGSEA. V lost 2 bases and J 2 bases, leaving 14 bases between the germline ends. CDR3 loop: CSVESTGVLTDTQYF. The DNA for the CDR3 is TGCAGCGTTGAATCGACAGGAGTTCTCACAGATACGCAGTATTTT.

This clone was seen a handful of times. V is TRBV5-1 and J is TRBJ2-1, with 7 bases that match TRBD1. J gave up 5 bases and V 2 bases, and 7 bases lay outside the gene matches. The V gene's germline CDR1 is SGHRS and CDR2 YFSETQ. This CDR3 spans 15 amino acids. The CDR3 DNA sequence: TGCGCCAGCAGCTTTACAGGGGATGCGGACAATGAGCAGTTCTTC. The encoded protein is CASSFTGDADNEQFF.

This clone was counted between two and nine times. This CDR3 is also generated by other DNA sequences in the sample. CDR3 sequence: CASSEAGGSNQPQHF. The CDR3 DNA sequence: TGTGCCAGCAGTGAAGCCGGAGGGAGCAATCAGCCCCAGCATTTT. The chain links TRBV6-1 to TRBJ1-5; D not resolved. CDR3 size: 15 residues. With 0 bases removed from V and 1 base from J, the gap between germline ends came to 7 bases. CDR1 and CDR2 (germline): MNHNS, SASEGT.

J is TRBJ2-5 and V is TRBV7-8; D ambiguous. V was trimmed by 4 bases and J by 5 bases, leaving 8 bases between them. This CDR3 has 12 amino acids. From germline, CDR1 is SGHVS and CDR2 FQNEAQ. The CDR3, as DNA: TGTGCCAGCAGCTCTCTCCGGGAGACCCAGTACTTC. This codes for CASSSLRETQYF.

This clone has a handful of counts. V and J are TRBV12-5 and TRBJ2-5, with 7 bases that match TRBD2. The CDR3 totals 16 residues. Germline V gene lookup returns CDR1 LGHNT and CDR2 FRNRAP. V dropped 1 base and J dropped 4; count of bases not matched to a gene: 9. As DNA, the CDR3 is TGTGCTAGTGGTTTGGGGGGGGGATTTCTTGGAGAGACCCAGTACTTC. This encodes CASGLGGGFLGETQYF. Complete variable domain (other parts from reference TRBV12-5 and TRBJ2-5): DARVTQTPRHKVTEMGQEVTMRCQPILGHNTVFWYRQTMMQGLELLAYFRNRAPLDDSGMPKDRFSAEMPDATLATLKIQPSEPRDSAVYFCASGLGGGFLGETQYFGPGTRLLVL.

This chain connects TRBV2 to TRBJ2-2; 7 bases align to TRBD2. CDR1 and CDR2 (germline): SNHLY, FYNNEI. The CDR3 totals 14 residues. Trimming took 7 bases from V and 4 from J; bases not matched to a gene: 6. The CDR3 DNA reads as TGTGCCAGCACGAGAGCGGGGTTCACCGGGGAGCTGTTTTTT. It translates to CASTRAGFTGELFF.

The gene calls are TRBV30 and TRBJ1-1; D is possibly TRBD1 (5 bases). The CDR3 has 13 residues. Germline V gives CDR1 GTSNPN, CDR2 SVGIG (reference sequence). Trimming left V 4 bases short and J 3 bases short, with 12 bases between. For the CDR3, the DNA is TGTGCCTGGACTCCGGGGGTCCACACTGAAGCTTTCTTT. Encoded protein: CAWTPGVHTEAFF. The full variable domain, rest sourced from reference TRBV30 and TRBJ1-1, is SQTIHQWPATLVQPVGSPLSLECTVEGTSNPNLYWYRQAAGRGLQLLFYSVGIGQISSEVPQNLSASRPQDRQFILSSKKLLLSDSGFYLCAWTPGVHTEAFFGQGTRLTVV.

The chain joins TRBV6-5 to TRBJ2-5; D may be TRBD2 (6 bases). The CDR3 has 14 residues. V gave up 4 bases and J gave up 5 bases, with 14 bases separating them. CDR1 is MNHEY and CDR2 is SVGAGI in the germline V gene. CDR3 residues: CASSSQRVEETQYF. The CDR3 DNA reads as TGTGCCAGCAGTTCCCAGCGGGTAGAGGAGACCCAGTACTTC.

This chain joins TRBV7-9 and TRBJ2-5; 7 bases match TRBD2. Germline CDR1 reads SEHNR; CDR2 reads FQNEAQ (reference sequence). There are 15 residues in the CDR3. Trimming at V came to 8 bases and at J to 4 bases, leaving 13 bases not matched to a gene. The CDR3 DNA is TGTGCCAGCGGCGTTCTCCGGGGGGAGAGAGAGACCCAGTACTTC. This gives the protein CASGVLRGERETQYF.

CDR3 protein: CASSVEDSDYSSQYF. The CDR3 bases are TGTGCCAGCAGCGTAGAGGACTCCGATTATAGCTCGCAGTACTTC. The V call is TRBV9, the J call TRBJ2-7, with D possibly being TRBD2 (5 bases). Germline CDR1 is SGDLS and CDR2 is YYNGEE. The CDR3 runs 15 residues. Trimming stripped 0 bases from V and 9 bases from J, with 19 bases between.

This clone was seen more than once but under ten times. Additional DNA sequences in this sample encode the identical CDR3. The J gene is TRBJ2-7, the V gene TRBV6-5; D possibly corresponds to TRBD1 (5 bases). This CDR3 spans 13 amino acids. The germline CDR1 and CDR2 sequences are MNHEY and SVGAGI. V was pared by 0 bases and J by 7 bases, with 10 bases between. CDR3 in amino acids: CASSYSFQGEQYF. The CDR3 DNA is TGTGCCAGCAGTTACTCGTTCCAGGGTGAGCAGTACTTC.

The J gene is TRBJ1-5, the V gene TRBV7-9, with 9 bases matching TRBD1. The germline CDR1 and CDR2 sequences are SEHNR and FQNEAQ (reference sequence). The CDR3 length is 15 residues. Unmatched junction bases numbered 10, after V lost 7 bases and J lost 6 bases. CDR3 loop: CASTPGTGIPQPQHF. CDR3 sequence (DNA): TGTGCCAGCACCCCAGGGACAGGGATCCCTCAGCCCCAGCATTTT.

J is TRBJ2-1 and V is TRBV6-1; unclear D gene. Germline CDR1 is MNHNS and CDR2 is SASEGT. With 7 bases removed from V and 1 base from J, the gap between germline ends came to 5 bases. The CDR3 length is 12 residues. CDR3 in DNA: TGTGCCAGCACCCTATCCTACAATGAGCAGTTCTTC. This translates into CASTLSYNEQFF.

The chain employs TRBV11-2 and TRBJ2-3, with 7 bases identical to TRBD2. Germline lookup yields CDR1 SGHAT and CDR2 FQNNGV. This CDR3 spans 17 amino acids. V was pared by 3 bases and J by 4 bases, with 13 bases of the junction left unmatched. The CDR3: CASSFSGRGGGADTQYF. The CDR3 DNA reads TGTGCCAGCAGCTTCTCAGGGAGGGGCGGGGGAGCAGATACGCAGTATTTT.

The genes are TRBV5-4 and TRBJ1-1, with 9 bases fitting TRBD1. CDR1 and CDR2 (germline): SGHNT, YYREEE (reference sequence). This CDR3 region has 17 residues. The J segment lost 2 bases and the V segment lost 4 bases, leaving 12 bases of the junction unmatched. The CDR3 spells CASSSGQGRLPNTEAFF. In DNA, the CDR3 is TGTGCCAGCAGCAGCGGACAGGGGCGGCTCCCAAACACTGAAGCTTTCTTT.

This sequence joins TRBV6-5 and TRBJ2-7; D unresolved. This CDR3 has 15 residues. V gave up 5 bases and J gave up 4 bases, with 18 bases separating them. Looked up from germline, CDR1 is MNHEY and CDR2 is SVGAGI. The CDR3 spells CASSPRLGSRYEQYF. The CDR3 DNA reads as TGTGCCAGCAGTCCCCGCTTGGGCAGTAGATACGAGCAGTACTTC.

This clone was recorded once. The chain joins TRBV5-1 to TRBJ2-7, with a possible D match to TRBD2 (6 bases). Germline-derived CDR1 and CDR2 are SGHRS and YFSETQ. The CDR3 contains 15 residues. V lost 0 bases to trimming and J lost 5 bases, with 15 bases between them. The CDR3 DNA reads as TGCGCCAGCAGCTTGGCGGCGGGGCAGGGAAACGAGCAGTACTTC. Its protein is CASSLAAGQGNEQYF.

The V and J genes are TRBV19 and TRBJ1-5, with 9 bases fitting TRBD1. Germline trimming cut 7 bases from V and 4 bases from J; bases unmatched to any gene: 5. Germline V lookup: CDR1 LNHDA, CDR2 SQIVND (reference sequence). The CDR3 runs 14 residues. The CDR3 DNA reads as TGTGCCAGTAACCTGGGACAGGGAAATCAGCCCCAGCATTTT. Encoded protein: CASNLGQGNQPQHF.

This sequence joins TRBV7-2 and TRBJ1-1; 11 positions agree with TRBD1. In germline, CDR1 is SGHTA, CDR2 FQGNSA. Trimming at V came to 4 bases and at J to 3 bases, leaving 1 base not matched to a gene. The CDR3 is 14 residues long. CDR3: CASSSGQGDTEAFF. CDR3 coding DNA: TGTGCCAGCAGCTCGGGACAGGGGGACACTGAAGCTTTCTTT.

The rearrangement joins TRBV2 to TRBJ1-2; unclear D gene. With 2 bases removed from V and 6 bases from J, the gap between germline ends came to 10 bases. CDR3 length: 13 residues. Germline V CDR1 and CDR2: SNHLY, FYNNEI. The CDR3 sequence: CASSEMRTDGYTF. CDR3 bases: TGTGCCAGCAGTGAAATGAGGACTGATGGCTACACCTTC. Full variable domain (remainder filled in from reference TRBV2 and TRBJ1-2): EPEVTQTPSHQVTQMGQEVILRCVPISNHLYFYWYRQILGQKVEFLVSFYNNEISEKSEIFDDQFSVERPDGSNFTLKIRSTKLEDSAMYFCASSEMRTDGYTFGSGTRLTVV.

The sample holds a few counts of this clone. The V gene is TRBV6-5, the J gene TRBJ1-2; a possible D gene is TRBD1 (6 bases). The germline V gene encodes CDR1 MNHEY and CDR2 SVGAGI. Trimming removed 6 bases at V and 6 bases at J, with 14 bases between. This CDR3 is built from 13 residues. Written as DNA, the CDR3 is TGTGCCAGCAGACAAATACAGGGAGATGGCTACACCTTC. Residues: CASRQIQGDGYTF.

V is TRBV18 and J is TRBJ1-1; 7 positions match TRBD1. The trim removed 6 bases at V and 2 bases at J, leaving 9 bases unmatched. The CDR3 is made up of 15 amino acids. Germline V CDR1 and CDR2: KGHSH, LQKENI. In DNA, the CDR3 is TGTGCCAGCTCTCAGACAGGGCGGCCAAACACTGAAGCTTTCTTT. Translated: CASSQTGRPNTEAFF.

CDR3 coding DNA: TGCGCCAGCAGCTCTGACAGGGGCTACGAGCAGTACTTC. Translating gives CASSSDRGYEQYF. The chain links TRBV5-1 to TRBJ2-7, with 8 nucleotides matching TRBD1. CDR1 SGHRS and CDR2 YFSETQ come from the germline V gene. Trimming at V came to 3 bases and at J to 3 bases, leaving 2 bases not matched to a gene. The CDR3 runs to 13 residues.

This rearrangement joins TRBV5-1 to TRBJ1-5, with TRBD1 identical over 8 bases. The CDR3 runs 14 residues. Trimming cost V 0 bases and J 6 bases; bases outside gene matches: 2. In germline, CDR1 is SGHRS, CDR2 YFSETQ. The CDR3 DNA reads TGCGCCAGCAGCTTGGGGGGGACAGGTCAGCCCCAGCATTTT. Amino acid sequence: CASSLGGTGQPQHF.